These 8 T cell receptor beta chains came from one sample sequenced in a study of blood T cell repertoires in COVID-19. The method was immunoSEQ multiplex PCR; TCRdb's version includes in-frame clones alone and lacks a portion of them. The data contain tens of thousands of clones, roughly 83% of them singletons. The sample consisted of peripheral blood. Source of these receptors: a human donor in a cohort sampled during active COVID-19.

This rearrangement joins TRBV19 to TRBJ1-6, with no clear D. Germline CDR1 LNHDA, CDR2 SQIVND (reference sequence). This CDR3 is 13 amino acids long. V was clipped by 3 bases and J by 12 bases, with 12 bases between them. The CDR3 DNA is TGTGCCAGTAGTATTGTAGAGGGAGAACCCCTCCACTTT. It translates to CASSIVEGEPLHF.

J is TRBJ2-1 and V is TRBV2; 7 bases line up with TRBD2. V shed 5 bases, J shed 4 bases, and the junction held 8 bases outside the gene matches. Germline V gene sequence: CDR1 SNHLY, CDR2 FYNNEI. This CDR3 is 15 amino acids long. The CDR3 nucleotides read TGTGCCAGCAGTTACGCGGGGGATCGTTACAATGAGCAGTTCTTC. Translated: CASSYAGDRYNEQFF.

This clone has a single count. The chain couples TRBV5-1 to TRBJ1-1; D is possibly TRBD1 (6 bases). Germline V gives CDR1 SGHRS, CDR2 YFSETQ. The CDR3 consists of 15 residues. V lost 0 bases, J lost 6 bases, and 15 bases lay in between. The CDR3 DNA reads TGCGCCAGCAGCTTGGCGGGTAAACAGGGCCCTGAAGCTTTCTTT. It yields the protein CASSLAGKQGPEAFF.

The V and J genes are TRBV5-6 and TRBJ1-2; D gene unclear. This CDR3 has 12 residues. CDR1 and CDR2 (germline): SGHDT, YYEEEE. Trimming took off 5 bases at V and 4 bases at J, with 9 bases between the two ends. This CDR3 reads CASSQTSYGYTF. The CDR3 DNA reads TGTGCCAGCAGTCAAACCAGCTATGGCTACACCTTC.

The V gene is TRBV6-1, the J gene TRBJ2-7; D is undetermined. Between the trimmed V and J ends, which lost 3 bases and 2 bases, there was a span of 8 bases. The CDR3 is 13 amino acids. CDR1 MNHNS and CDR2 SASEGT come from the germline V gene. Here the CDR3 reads CASSERRAYEQYF. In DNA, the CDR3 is TGTGCCAGCAGTGAGAGACGGGCCTACGAGCAGTACTTC.

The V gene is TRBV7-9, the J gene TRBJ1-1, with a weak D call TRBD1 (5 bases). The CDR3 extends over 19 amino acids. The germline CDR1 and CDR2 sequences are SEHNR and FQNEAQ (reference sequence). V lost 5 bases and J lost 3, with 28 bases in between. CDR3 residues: CASSRIGQVRRWGHTEAFF. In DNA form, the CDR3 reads TGTGCCAGCAGCAGGATTGGGCAGGTCCGACGATGGGGCCACACTGAAGCTTTCTTT. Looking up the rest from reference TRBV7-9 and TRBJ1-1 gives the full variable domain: DTGVSQNPRHKITKRGQNVTFRCDPISEHNRLYWYRQTLGQGPEFLTYFQNEAQLEKSRLLSDRFSAERPKGSFSTLEIQRTEQGDSAMYLCASSRIGQVRRWGHTEAFFGQGTRLTVV.

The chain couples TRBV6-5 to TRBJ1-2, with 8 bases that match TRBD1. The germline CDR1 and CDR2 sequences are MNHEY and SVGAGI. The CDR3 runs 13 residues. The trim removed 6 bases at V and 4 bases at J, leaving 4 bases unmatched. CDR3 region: CASSAGTGYGYTF. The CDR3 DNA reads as TGTGCCAGCAGCGCCGGGACAGGCTATGGCTACACCTTC.

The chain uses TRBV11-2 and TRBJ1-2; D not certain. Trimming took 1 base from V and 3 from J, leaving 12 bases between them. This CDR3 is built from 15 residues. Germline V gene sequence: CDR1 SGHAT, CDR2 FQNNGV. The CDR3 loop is CASSLGGRSYYGYTF. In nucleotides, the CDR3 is TGTGCCAGCAGCTTAGGAGGGCGATCTTACTATGGCTACACCTTC.